This TCR beta chain was sequenced in a study of Ad26.COV2.S vaccination and SARS-CoV-2 variants. With regard to this clone: The target antigen is unknown.

The assay was immunoSEQ multiplex PCR, and TCRdb's table has in-frame clones only and misses some. The table shows about 370,000 clones, with about 91% occurring only once. Treatment in this sample: about 20 received Ad26.COV2.S at low or high dose, single or two shots; several received placebo; per-sample allocation not given. Sampling occurred on day 63 after the first vaccine or placebo injection. Based in Boston, the donor was an adult of 18-55 years. This CDR3 has 15 residues. With 2 bases removed from V and 5 bases from J, the gap between germline ends came to 10 bases. CDR1 and CDR2 from the germline V gene are MNHEY and SVGAGI. Study-level results: People who got the vaccine or the placebo had similar non-spike TCR breadth.

This rearrangement joins TRBV6-5 to TRBJ2-6; no reliable D call. The sequencing used peripheral blood, collected in a trial of Ad26.COV2.S vaccine versus placebo. The clonotype comes from a person between 18 and 59 years old who received the Ad26.COV2.S COVID-19 vaccine or a placebo. For the CDR3, the DNA is TGTGCCAGCAGTTACAGGGCAGGCCGGGCCAACGTCCTGACTTTC. Its translation is CASSYRAGRANVLTF.